A selection of T cell receptor beta chains follows, all from one sample in a study of T cell responses to AZD1222 COVID-19 vaccine. Measured with immunoSEQ multiplex PCR; TCRdb has only the in-frame clones, and not every one. The data hold approximately 140,000 clones, with 85% to 95% observed a single time. Sequencing was performed on peripheral blood, taken on day 0 of AZD1222 vaccination. The receptor source for this set is an adult in good health. The CDR3 runs from the conserved cysteine through the conserved F or W. Size is omitted from some rows. Given values are once, few, many or a class for expanded clones.

clone size: -; J gene: TRBJ1-1; V gene: TRBV4-2; CDR3 protein: CASSQASGTEAFF
clone size: few; J gene: TRBJ1-1; V gene: TRBV20-1; CDR3 protein: CSARGDTEAFF
clone size: -; J gene: TRBJ2-2; V gene: TRBV28; CDR3 protein: CASVGQPTNTGELFF
clone size: -; J gene: TRBJ2-7; V gene: TRBV7-9; CDR3 protein: CASSKEAGSSYEQYF
clone size: -; J gene: TRBJ1-1; V gene: TRBV5-1; CDR3 protein: CASSLEGVTEAFF
clone size: -; J gene: TRBJ1-3; V gene: TRBV3-1/TRBV3-2; CDR3 protein: CASSLPGQGDPWCRNTIYF
clone size: -; J gene: TRBJ1-6; V gene: TRBV12-2; CDR3 protein: CASRSGDVGDNSPLHF
clone size: -; J gene: TRBJ1-2; V gene: TRBV4-1; CDR3 protein: CASSPPVGKWGYTF
clone size: -; J gene: TRBJ1-2; V gene: TRBV4-1; CDR3 protein: CASSQVGQALYGYTF
clone size: -; J gene: TRBJ2-3; V gene: TRBV2; CDR3 protein: CASGRWGGGTDTQYF
clone size: -; J gene: TRBJ1-5; V gene: TRBV29-1; CDR3 protein: CSAQTGSNQPQHF
clone size: -; J gene: TRBJ2-3; V gene: TRBV18; CDR3 protein: CASSDLSGTTDTQYF
clone size: -; J gene: TRBJ1-2; V gene: TRBV4-3; CDR3 protein: CASSQEGPGARAYGYTF
clone size: -; J gene: TRBJ1-1; V gene: TRBV19; CDR3 protein: CASSTEQGAIGTEAFF